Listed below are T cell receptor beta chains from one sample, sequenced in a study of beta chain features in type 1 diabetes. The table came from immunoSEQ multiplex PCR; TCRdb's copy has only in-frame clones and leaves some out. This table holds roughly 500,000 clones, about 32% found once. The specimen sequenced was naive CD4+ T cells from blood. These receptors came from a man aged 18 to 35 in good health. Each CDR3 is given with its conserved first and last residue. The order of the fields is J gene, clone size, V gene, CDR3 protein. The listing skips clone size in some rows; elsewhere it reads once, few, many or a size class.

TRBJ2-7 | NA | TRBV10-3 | CAIGGAGGKNEQYF
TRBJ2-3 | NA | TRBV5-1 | CASSLTGFTDTQYF
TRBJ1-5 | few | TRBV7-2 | CASSFNRGQDQPQHF
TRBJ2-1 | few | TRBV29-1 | CSVEGLEQQPYNEQFF
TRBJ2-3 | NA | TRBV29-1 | CSVAAGVPDTQYF
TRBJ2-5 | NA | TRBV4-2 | CASSQAGTGETQYF
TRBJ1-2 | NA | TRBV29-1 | CSVERGSGGYTF
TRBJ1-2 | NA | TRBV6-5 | CASSQGFYGYTF
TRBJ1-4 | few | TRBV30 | CAWSVVRMTQPKSGKLFF
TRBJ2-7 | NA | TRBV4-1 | CASSQDPVSYEQYF
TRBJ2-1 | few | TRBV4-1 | CASSQKVSGVSYNEQFF
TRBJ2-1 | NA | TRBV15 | CATSRDPAYNEQFF
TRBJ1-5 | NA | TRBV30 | CAWSIGGNQPQHF
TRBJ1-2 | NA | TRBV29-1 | CSGAWTGLGYTF
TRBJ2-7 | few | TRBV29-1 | CSVRGGDRYEQYF
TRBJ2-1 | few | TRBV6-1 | CASGQRERENEQFF
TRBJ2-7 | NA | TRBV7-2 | CASSSLGEQYF
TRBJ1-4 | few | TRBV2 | CATQREAGEKLFF
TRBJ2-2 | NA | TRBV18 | CASSTWDRVTGELFF
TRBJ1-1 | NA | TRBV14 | CASSQDPTGWSATEAFF
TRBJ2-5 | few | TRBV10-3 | CAISGEKETQYF
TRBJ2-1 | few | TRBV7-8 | CASSLGQDSYNEQFF
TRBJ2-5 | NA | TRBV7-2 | CASSLITIGETQYF
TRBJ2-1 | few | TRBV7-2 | CASSLESSRENEQFF
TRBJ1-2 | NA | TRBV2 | CASSGTNYGYTF